This T cell receptor beta chain was captured in a study of control samples from healthy donors and cancer patients. TCRdb's copy holds only in-frame clones and misses some; the assay was immunoSEQ multiplex PCR. The data show 150,000 to 200,000 clones, with almost 90% seen just once and approximately 4.9% held by the top ten. This CDR3 is 14 amino acids long. Trimming took 6 bases from V and 4 from J, leaving 13 bases between them. Per germline, CDR1 SQVTM and CDR2 ANQGSEA. V is TRBV29-1 and J is TRBJ2-6; tentatively, D is TRBD1 (6 bases). The sequence derives from a woman aged 30 to 39 in good health. The sequenced material came from blood. This CDR3 is CSVADRTGANVLTF. For the CDR3, the DNA is TGCAGCGTCGCGGACAGAACCGGGGCCAACGTCCTGACTTTC.